Each of the 18 T cell receptor beta chains below was sequenced from the same sample in a study of identical twins. TCRdb re-called the 5' RACE reads through MiXCR, storing one row per CDR3 protein. Here the sample spans 450,000 or so distinct CDR3 sequences, 14% being singletons. This same sample was also taken into another study, of yellow fever vaccine responses in identical twins.

The sample was CD4+ T cells sorted from blood. These receptors all stem from a woman younger than 30 in good health.

This clonotype was found a few times. V usage is TRBV4-3 and J usage is TRBJ2-7; no clear D. V was shortened by 2 bases and J by 2 bases, with 10 bases between the two germline ends. CDR3 length equals 14 residues. Per the germline V gene, CDR1 is LGHNA and CDR2 is YSLEER. The CDR3 spells CASSQLPGPYEQYF. As DNA, the CDR3 is TGCGCCAGCAGCCAACTTCCAGGCCCCTACGAGCAGTACTTC.

V gene TRBV10-2 combines with J gene TRBJ2-1; tentatively, D is TRBD1 or TRBD2 (6 bases each). Trimming cost V 7 bases and J 4 bases, with 17 bases left between them. Germline V gives CDR1 WSHSY, CDR2 SAAADI. The CDR3 runs to 15 residues. The CDR3 nucleotides read TGCGCCAGCATATTCCAGGGGAGCGGGTACAATGAGCAGTTCTTC. As protein: CASIFQGSGYNEQFF.

The chain couples TRBV5-1 to TRBJ1-6; D not resolved. V was pared by 2 bases and J by 7 bases, with 16 bases between. Looked up from germline, CDR1 is SGHRS and CDR2 is YFSETQ. The CDR3 extends over 16 amino acids. The CDR3 loop reads CASSLEGGLSNSPLHF. Written as DNA, the CDR3 is TGCGCCAGCAGCTTAGAGGGAGGACTTTCAAATTCACCCCTCCACTTT.

The V and J genes are TRBV3-1 and TRBJ1-2; no clear D. The germline V gene encodes CDR1 LGHDT and CDR2 YNNKEL (reference sequence). The CDR3 is made up of 13 amino acids. V lost 3 bases and J lost 5, with 10 bases in between. The CDR3 DNA sequence: TGTGCCAGCAGCCAGCAGACGAGTTATGGCTACACCTTC. Residues: CASSQQTSYGYTF.

The chain employs TRBV7-8 and TRBJ2-5; 13 nucleotides agree with TRBD2. CDR3 length equals 17 residues. Looked up from germline, CDR1 is SGHVS and CDR2 is FQNEAQ. V dropped 7 bases and J dropped 5; count of bases not matched to a gene: 13. The CDR3 bases are TGTGCCAGCATCTTCTACACTAGCGGGGGGGCCAGCGAGACCCAGTACTTC. Protein sequence: CASIFYTSGGASETQYF.

This clonotype was seen a handful of times. The chain uses TRBV2 and TRBJ1-6, with D possibly matching TRBD1 (6 bases). Germline V gene lookup returns CDR1 SNHLY and CDR2 FYNNEI. CDR3 length equals 18 residues. V shed 8 bases and J shed 0 bases, with 20 bases lying between them. The CDR3 sequence: CASCKTGGRSSYNSPLHF. As DNA, the CDR3 is TGTGCCAGCTGCAAGACAGGCGGTCGTAGCTCCTATAATTCACCCCTCCACTTT.

The rearrangement joins TRBV11-2 to TRBJ2-3; no definite D call. The CDR3 has 16 residues. The V gene lost 1 base and the J gene lost 7 bases, with 18 bases spanning the gap. Germline assignment: CDR1 SGHAT and CDR2 FQNNGV. The CDR3 region is CASSLVLGIMINTQYF. The CDR3 coding sequence is TGTGCCAGCAGCTTAGTCTTGGGAATTATGATAAATACGCAGTATTTT.

The J gene is TRBJ2-2, the V gene TRBV5-1; D unresolved. Germline-derived CDR1 and CDR2 are SGHRS and YFSETQ. This CDR3 is built from 14 residues. The V end lost 6 bases, the J end lost 7 bases, and 16 bases lay between the germline ends. This chain's CDR3 is CASMPQITFGELFF. In DNA form, the CDR3 reads TGCGCCAGCATGCCCCAGATAACGTTCGGGGAGCTGTTTTTT.

This clonotype was counted between two and nine times. Written as DNA, the CDR3 is TGTGCCAGCACCCTTGGAGTGCGGGGGGGCTTAGATACGCAGTATTTT. Its protein product is CASTLGVRGGLDTQYF. This chain connects TRBV7-2 to TRBJ2-3; 9 bases fit TRBD2. V lost 7 bases, J lost 5 bases, and 13 bases stayed unmatched. This CDR3 has 16 amino acids. Germline V lookup: CDR1 SGHTA, CDR2 FQGNSA.

V is TRBV12-3 or TRBV12-4 and J is TRBJ1-6; D remains ambiguous. This CDR3 is 14 amino acids long. V lost 7 bases, J lost 8 bases, and 15 bases lay in between. CDR3 coding DNA: TGTGCCAGCACCTCCACGGCGGGATATTCACCCCTCCACTTT. Translated, it gives CASTSTAGYSPLHF.

This clonotype was seen ten or more times. The rearrangement links TRBV7-2 to TRBJ2-1, with D possibly TRBD1 on 6 matching bases. From germline, CDR1 is SGHTA and CDR2 FQGNSA. Trimming stripped 3 bases from V and 6 bases from J, with 15 bases between. The CDR3 covers 15 residues. CDR3 residues: CASSFRGLKGNEQFF. Here the CDR3 DNA reads TGTGCCAGCAGCTTCAGGGGTCTCAAGGGCAATGAGCAGTTCTTC.

This clonotype was picked up many times. The chain joins TRBV7-9 to TRBJ2-6; tentative D call: TRBD1 (6 bases). This CDR3 spans 18 amino acids. Trimming pared 5 bases from V and 0 bases from J, leaving 17 bases between. Per the germline V gene, CDR1 is SEHNR and CDR2 is FQNEAQ (reference sequence). The CDR3 region has the DNA TGTGCCAGCAGCCCCACTTCTGGACAGAGCTCTGGGGCCAACGTCCTGACTTTC. It specifies CASSPTSGQSSGANVLTF.

This clonotype came up many times. The gene calls are TRBV7-9 and TRBJ2-2; 9 bases are shared with TRBD1. The CDR3 loop spans 17 amino acids. CDR1 and CDR2 from the germline V gene are SEHNR and FQNEAQ (reference sequence). V lost 6 bases and J lost 7; bases outside the gene matches: 15. This chain's CDR3 is CASRKTGGAFMDGELFF. The CDR3 coding sequence is TGTGCCAGCAGAAAAACAGGGGGCGCGTTCATGGACGGGGAGCTGTTTTTT.

This clonotype was picked up a small number of times. This rearrangement joins TRBV7-8 to TRBJ2-7; D possibly corresponds to TRBD1 (5 bases). CDR3 size: 15 residues. The V gene lost 5 bases and the J gene lost 0 bases, with 14 bases spanning the gap. Germline CDR1 is SGHVS and CDR2 is FQNEAQ. CDR3 nucleotide sequence: TGTGCCAGCAGCGCCGATAAGGGGTTCTCCTACGAGCAGTACTTC. Translating gives CASSADKGFSYEQYF.

The chain is built from TRBV20-1 and TRBJ2-7; D remains ambiguous. With 0 bases removed from V and 3 bases from J, the gap between germline ends came to 15 bases. Germline loops: CDR1 DFQATT, CDR2 SNEGSKA (reference sequence). The CDR3 has 15 amino acids. The CDR3 sequence: CSARDPRAGYYEQYF. The CDR3 DNA reads TGCAGTGCTAGAGATCCTCGGGCAGGTTACTACGAGCAGTACTTC.

The V and J genes are TRBV20-1 and TRBJ1-5; the D is unclear. The germline V gene encodes CDR1 DFQATT and CDR2 SNEGSKA (reference sequence). The CDR3 consists of 16 residues. V was trimmed by 0 bases and J by 2 bases, leaving 14 bases between them. DNA for the CDR3: TGCAGTGCTAGAGATCATCGTAAGTCGGGCAATCAGCCCCAGCATTTT. Translation gives CSARDHRKSGNQPQHF.

This clonotype occurred many times. The rearrangement joins TRBV28 to TRBJ2-1, with D unresolved. The CDR3 has 12 residues. V was trimmed by 5 bases and J by 2 bases, leaving 4 bases between them. The germline CDR1 and CDR2 sequences are MDHEN and SYDVKM. CDR3 DNA sequence: TGTGCCAGCAGTACTACCTACAATGAGCAGTTCTTC. Protein: CASSTTYNEQFF.

This clonotype was counted many times. The chain is built from TRBV12-3 or TRBV12-4 and TRBJ2-1, with D unresolved. This CDR3 has 13 residues. The ends were cut back, 2 bases at V and 5 bases at J, with 7 bases in the middle. This CDR3 reads CASSLSSNNEQFF. The CDR3 DNA follows: TGTGCCAGCAGTTTAAGTTCTAACAATGAGCAGTTCTTC.